This T cell receptor beta chain derives from a study of T cell repertoires in cytomegalovirus infection. About the research overall: Public TCR beta signatures marked donors with CMV infection and the matching HLA. Study results and limitations: Pooled public TCR beta family frequency picked out CMV carriers with the relevant HLA. The ex vivo response showed dominance by HLA-C-restricted CMV-specific TCR beta clonotypes.

Trimming stripped 2 bases from V and 7 bases from J, with 20 bases between. The CDR3 consists of 16 residues. With respect to this clonotype: Its antigen is not known.

TCRdb redid the calling of the reads with MiXCR, one entry per CDR3 protein. The sample lists approximately 180,000 distinct CDR3 sequences, about 15% seen once, with approximately 26% in the top ten. The source material was CD8+ T cells from PBMCs. The TCR was taken from a human donor in good health (CMV status not recorded). Some clones in this sample may be carry-over from other donors' samples. This chain connects TRBV12-3 or TRBV12-4 to TRBJ1-2; D not certain. CDR3 coding DNA: TGTGCCAGCAGTTTAACGCTACGGGGATGGGGTGGTGGCTACACCTTC. This translates into CASSLTLRGWGGGYTF.